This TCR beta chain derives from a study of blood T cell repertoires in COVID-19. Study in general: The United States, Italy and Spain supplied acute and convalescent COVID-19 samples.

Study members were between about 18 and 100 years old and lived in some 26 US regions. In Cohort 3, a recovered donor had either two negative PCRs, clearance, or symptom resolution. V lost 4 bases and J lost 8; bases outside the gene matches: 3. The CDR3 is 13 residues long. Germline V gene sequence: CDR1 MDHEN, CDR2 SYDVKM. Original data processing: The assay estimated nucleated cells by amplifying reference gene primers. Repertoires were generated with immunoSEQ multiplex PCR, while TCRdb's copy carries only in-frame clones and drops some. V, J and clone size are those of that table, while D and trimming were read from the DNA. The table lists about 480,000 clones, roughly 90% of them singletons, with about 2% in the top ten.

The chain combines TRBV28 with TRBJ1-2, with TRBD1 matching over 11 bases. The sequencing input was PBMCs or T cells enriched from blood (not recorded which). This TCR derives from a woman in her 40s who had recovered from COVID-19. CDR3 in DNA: TGTGCCAGCAGTTCCGGACAGGGGGCCGGCTACACCTTC. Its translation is CASSSGQGAGYTF.